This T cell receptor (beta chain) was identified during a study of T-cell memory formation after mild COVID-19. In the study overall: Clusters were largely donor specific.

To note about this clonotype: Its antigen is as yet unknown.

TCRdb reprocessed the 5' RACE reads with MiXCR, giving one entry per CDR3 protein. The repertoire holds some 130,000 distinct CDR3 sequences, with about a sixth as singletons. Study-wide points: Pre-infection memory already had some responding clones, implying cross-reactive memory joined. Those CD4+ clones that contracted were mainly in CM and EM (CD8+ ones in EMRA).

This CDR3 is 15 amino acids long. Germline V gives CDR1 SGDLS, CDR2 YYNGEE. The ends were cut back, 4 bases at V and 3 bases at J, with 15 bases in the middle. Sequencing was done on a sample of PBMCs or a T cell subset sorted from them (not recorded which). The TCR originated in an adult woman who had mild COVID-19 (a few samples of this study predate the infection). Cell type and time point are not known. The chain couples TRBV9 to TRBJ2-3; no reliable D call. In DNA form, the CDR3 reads TGTGCCAGCAGCATTCGACCAGTGGGGACAGATACGCAGTATTTT. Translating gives CASSIRPVGTDTQYF.